This T cell receptor beta chain was profiled in a study of blood T cell repertoires in COVID-19. The wider study: From T cells, B-cell-depleted T cells, or PBMCs came the material, which was cDNA or gDNA.

Per the study methods: Cell counts per sample came from amplifying reference gene primers. Repertoires were generated with immunoSEQ multiplex PCR, while TCRdb's copy carries only in-frame clones and drops some. V and J calls and clone size are given by that table; D and trimming were obtained from the DNA. This sample has 410,000 or so clones, with 89% found just once. The receptor was isolated from a woman aged 40 to 49 with COVID-19, enrolled during active disease. The sample was peripheral blood.

The CDR3 loop is CASSLDRVATEAFF. The CDR3 DNA follows: TGTGCCAGCAGCTTGGACAGGGTGGCCACTGAAGCTTTCTTT. The rearrangement uses TRBV5-6 and TRBJ1-1; D may be TRBD1 (6 bases). This CDR3 contains 14 residues. The germline V gene encodes CDR1 SGHDT and CDR2 YYEEEE. The ends were cut back, 0 bases at V and 4 bases at J, with 10 bases in the middle.